The 12 T cell receptor beta chains below come from one sample, sequenced in a study of blood T cell repertoires in COVID-19. The table came from immunoSEQ multiplex PCR; TCRdb's copy has only in-frame clones and leaves some out. The sample yields roughly 250,000 clones, about nine tenths seen once. Sequencing was done on a sample of PBMCs or T cells enriched from blood (not recorded which). These receptor sequences come from a woman in her 30s with acute COVID-19.

The chain employs TRBV19 and TRBJ2-1; 7 nucleotides line up with TRBD1. V lost 4 bases and J lost 5; bases outside the gene matches: 8. The CDR3 runs 15 residues. Germline V gene lookup returns CDR1 LNHDA and CDR2 SQIVND (reference sequence). The CDR3 reads CASSRWQGENNEQFF. CDR3 DNA sequence: TGTGCCAGTAGTAGGTGGCAGGGGGAGAACAATGAGCAGTTCTTC.

This rearrangement joins TRBV18 to TRBJ1-3; 8 positions agree with TRBD1. This CDR3 is built from 17 residues. From germline, CDR1 is KGHSH and CDR2 LQKENI. V shed 3 bases and J 4 bases; nucleotides not matched to a gene: 11. The CDR3 DNA sequence: TGTGCCAGCTCACCTACAATCTTGACAGGGGCCGGAAACACCATATATTTT. Translation: CASSPTILTGAGNTIYF.

The rearrangement joins TRBV4-2 to TRBJ2-1; D is undetermined. V dropped 0 bases and J dropped 10 bases, with 7 bases sitting between them. Looked up from germline, CDR1 is LGHNA and CDR2 is YNFKEQ. This CDR3 contains 12 residues. For the CDR3, the DNA is TGTGCCAGCAGCCAAGATTTCGGGGAGCAGTTCTTC. This gives the protein CASSQDFGEQFF.

The rearrangement uses TRBV25-1 and TRBJ2-1, with 8 bases that match TRBD1. The CDR3 is made up of 16 amino acids. V was pared by 6 bases and J by 2 bases, with 9 bases of the junction left unmatched. Germline CDR1 MGHDK, CDR2 SYGVNS. The CDR3 sequence is CASRGPRDRPYNEQFF. The CDR3 bases are TGTGCCAGCAGAGGGCCCCGGGACAGGCCCTACAATGAGCAGTTCTTC. The full variable domain, completed using reference TRBV25-1 and TRBJ2-1, is EADIYQTPRYLVIGTGKKITLECSQTMGHDKMYWYQQDPGMELHLIHYSYGVNSTEKGDLSSESTVSRIRTEHFPLTLESARPSHTSQYLCASRGPRDRPYNEQFFGPGTRLTVL.

V is TRBV7-9 and J is TRBJ1-3, with D maybe TRBD1 (6 bases). V was trimmed by 4 bases and J by 0 bases, leaving 10 bases between them. The CDR3 consists of 15 residues. Germline lookup yields CDR1 SEHNR and CDR2 FQNEAQ (reference sequence). This chain's CDR3 is CASSSTGNSGNTIYF. The DNA of the CDR3 is TGTGCCAGCAGCTCAACAGGGAACTCTGGAAACACCATATATTTT.

The chain recombines TRBV19 with TRBJ1-1; D perhaps matches TRBD1 (6 bases). Germline CDR1 LNHDA, CDR2 SQIVND (reference sequence). The CDR3 is made up of 13 amino acids. V was shortened by 9 bases and J by 6 bases, with 17 bases between the two germline ends. CDR3 bases: TGTGCCAGCGCCCGAGGGAGGGGGGCTGAAGCTTTCTTT. Translation gives CASARGRGAEAFF.

The chain has TRBV23-1 and TRBJ2-1; 9 positions match TRBD2. TRBV23-1 is noted as an ORF with a role that remains uncertain. The CDR3 runs to 17 residues. V lost 6 bases to trimming and J lost 3 bases; unmatched junction nucleotides: 12. CDR3 nucleotides: TGCGCCAGCAGCCCCAGGAAAAGCGGGGGGTTCTACAATGAGCAGTTCTTC. Its translation: CASSPRKSGGFYNEQFF.

The gene calls are TRBV5-1 and TRBJ2-2; possibly TRBD2 for D (6 bases). The CDR3 spans 13 residues. V was clipped by 3 bases and J by 13 bases, with 16 bases between them. CDR1 and CDR2 (germline): SGHRS, YFSETQ. In nucleotides, the CDR3 is TGCGCCAGCAGCTCACGGCCGGGGGTCGGGCTGTTTTTT. It codes for CASSSRPGVGLFF.

The chain joins TRBV19 to TRBJ2-2; TRBD2 might be the D (5 bases). Germline values: CDR1 LNHDA, CDR2 SQIVND (reference sequence). This CDR3 comprises 14 residues. Trimming removed 6 bases at V and 3 bases at J, with 11 bases between. This chain's CDR3 is CASRSRVDTGELFF. CDR3 bases: TGTGCCAGTAGGTCGCGGGTGGACACCGGGGAGCTGTTTTTT.

The table lists this clone with a count of one. This chain joins TRBV27 and TRBJ1-2; possible D gene TRBD1, 5 bases. This CDR3 has 12 amino acids. CDR1 is MNHEY, CDR2 SMNVEV, per germline (reference sequence). With 4 bases removed from V and 4 bases from J, the gap between germline ends came to 7 bases. The DNA for the CDR3 is TGTGCCAGCAGTTCGCAGGGCTATGGCTACACCTTC. It codes for CASSSQGYGYTF.

The J gene is TRBJ2-5, the V gene TRBV2; D ambiguous. Germline V gene sequence: CDR1 SNHLY, CDR2 FYNNEI. The CDR3 totals 11 residues. V gave up 6 bases and J gave up 2 bases, with 4 bases separating them. CDR3: CASRQQETQYF. The CDR3 DNA follows: TGTGCCAGCAGGCAGCAAGAGACCCAGTACTTC.

The chain couples TRBV7-3 to TRBJ2-1; TRBD2 agrees at 10 bases. The CDR3 spans 15 residues. CDR1 and CDR2 (germline): SGHTA, FQGTGA. J gave up 2 bases and V 4 bases, and 2 bases lay outside the gene matches. CDR3 sequence reads: CASSSSGGAYNEQFF. The CDR3 DNA follows: TGTGCCAGCAGCTCAAGCGGGGGGGCCTACAATGAGCAGTTCTTC.